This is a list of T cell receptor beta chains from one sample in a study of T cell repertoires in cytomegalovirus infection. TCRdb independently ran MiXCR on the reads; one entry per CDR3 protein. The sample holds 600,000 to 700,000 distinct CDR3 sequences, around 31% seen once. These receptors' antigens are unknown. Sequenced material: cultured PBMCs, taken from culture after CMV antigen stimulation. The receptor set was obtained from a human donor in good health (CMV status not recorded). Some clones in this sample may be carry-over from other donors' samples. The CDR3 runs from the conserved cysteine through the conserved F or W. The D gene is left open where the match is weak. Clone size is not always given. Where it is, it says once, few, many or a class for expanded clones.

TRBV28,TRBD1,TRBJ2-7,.,CASSGQGAGYEQYF,TGTGCCAGCAGCGGACAGGGGGCGGGCTACGAGCAGTACTTC
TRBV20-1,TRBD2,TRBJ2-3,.,CSASRAGGPGTDTQYF,TGCAGTGCATCGAGAGCGGGGGGGCCGGGCACAGATACGCAGTATTTT
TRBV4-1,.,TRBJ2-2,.,CASSPHLSSGELFF,TGCGCCAGCAGCCCCCACCTTAGCTCCGGGGAGCTGTTTTTT
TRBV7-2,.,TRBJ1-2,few,CASSLLGGSLGYTF,TGTGCCAGCAGCTTATTAGGGGGATCGCTGGGCTACACCTTC
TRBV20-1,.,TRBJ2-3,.,CSAIGPSTQYF,TGCAGTGCCATAGGTCCGAGTACGCAGTATTTT
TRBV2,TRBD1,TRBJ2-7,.,CASSEFFPSIGTAYEQYF,TGTGCCAGCAGTGAATTTTTCCCAAGCATCGGGACAGCCTACGAGCAGTACTTC
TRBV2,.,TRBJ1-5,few,CASSEASGRNQPQHF,TGTGCCAGCAGTGAAGCAAGTGGCCGGAATCAGCCCCAGCATTTT
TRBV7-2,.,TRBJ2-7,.,CASSLKFAAYEQYF,TGTGCCAGCAGCTTAAAGTTCGCGGCCTACGAGCAGTACTTC
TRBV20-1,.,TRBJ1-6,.,CSAKDSYNSPLHF,TGCAGTGCTAAGGACTCCTATAATTCACCCCTCCACTTT
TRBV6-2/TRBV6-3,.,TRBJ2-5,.,CASPKGETQYF,TGTGCCAGCCCCAAGGGAGAGACCCAGTACTTC
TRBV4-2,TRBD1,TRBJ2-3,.,CASSQQPGQGGSDTQYF,TGTGCCAGCAGCCAACAACCGGGACAGGGTGGTTCCGATACGCAGTATTTT
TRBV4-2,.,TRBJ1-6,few,CASSQGNPTRDSPLHF,TGTGCCAGCAGCCAAGGGAACCCTACCCGGGATTCACCCCTCCACTTT
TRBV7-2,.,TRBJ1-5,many,CASSLESQPQHF,TGTGCCAGCAGCTTAGAGAGTCAGCCCCAGCATTTT
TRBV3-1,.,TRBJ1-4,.,CASSLRGRLFF,TGTGCCAGCAGCCTCCGGGGTAGACTGTTTTTT
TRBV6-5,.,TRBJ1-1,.,CASSYTGSNAEAFF,TGTGCCAGCAGTTACACGGGTAGTAACGCTGAAGCTTTCTTT
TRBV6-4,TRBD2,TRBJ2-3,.,CASSDASGATDTQYF,TGTGCCAGCAGTGACGCTAGCGGGGCTACAGATACGCAGTATTTT
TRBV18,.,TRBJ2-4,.,CASSPTSALNIQYF,TGTGCCAGCTCACCCACAAGCGCTCTGAACATTCAGTACTTC
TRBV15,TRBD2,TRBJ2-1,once,CATSIPGLARNEQFF,TGTGCCACCAGCATCCCGGGACTAGCCCGCAATGAGCAGTTCTTC
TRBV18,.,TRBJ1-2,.,CASPDPTQGPGYTF,TGTGCCAGCCCCGACCCCACACAGGGTCCGGGCTACACCTTC
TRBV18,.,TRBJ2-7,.,CASSPIHWKTYEQYF,TGTGCCAGCTCACCAATACACTGGAAGACCTACGAGCAGTACTTC
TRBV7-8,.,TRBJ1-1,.,CASSQGQGIYENTEAFF,TGTGCCAGCAGCCAGGGGCAGGGGATTTACGAGAACACTGAAGCTTTCTTT
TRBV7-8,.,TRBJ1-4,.,CASSLGTGLRREKLFF,TGTGCCAGCAGCTTAGGTACAGGCCTTAGGAGGGAAAAACTGTTTTTT
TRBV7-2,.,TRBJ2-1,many,CASSSHRESNEQFF,TGTGCCAGCAGCTCCCACAGGGAATCCAATGAGCAGTTCTTC
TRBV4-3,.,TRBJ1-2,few,CASSQEGVSYGYTF,TGCGCCAGCAGCCAAGAGGGGGTCAGCTATGGCTACACCTTC
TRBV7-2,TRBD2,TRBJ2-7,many,CASSLTPGSGGYEQYF,TGTGCCAGCAGCTTAACCCCAGGTAGCGGGGGGTACGAGCAGTACTTC
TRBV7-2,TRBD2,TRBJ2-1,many,CASSPGLAGGGSYNEQFF,TGTGCCAGCAGCCCGGGACTAGCGGGAGGGGGTTCCTACAATGAGCAGTTCTTC
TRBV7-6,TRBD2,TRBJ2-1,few,CASSSRAGGPSNEQFF,TGTGCCAGCAGCTCCCGAGCGGGGGGGCCGAGCAATGAGCAGTTCTTC
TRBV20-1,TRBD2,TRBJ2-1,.,CSASTPGGYNEQFF,TGCAGTGCTAGTACCCCGGGGGGATACAATGAGCAGTTCTTC
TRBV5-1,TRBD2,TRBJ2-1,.,CASSLAPGLADSEQFF,TGCGCCAGCAGCTTGGCCCCGGGACTAGCGGATAGTGAGCAGTTCTTC
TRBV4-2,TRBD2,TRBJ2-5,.,CASSQEAGDPQETQYF,TGTGCCAGCAGCCAAGAAGCGGGAGATCCGCAAGAGACCCAGTACTTC
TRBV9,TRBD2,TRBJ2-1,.,CASSVASRGGSNEQFF,TGTGCCAGCAGCGTAGCCAGCCGGGGCGGGAGTAATGAGCAGTTCTTC
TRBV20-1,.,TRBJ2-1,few,CSVSGPREQFF,TGCAGTGTCTCAGGGCCTAGAGAGCAGTTCTTC
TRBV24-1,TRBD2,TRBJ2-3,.,CATSDPGRTDTQYF,TGTGCCACCAGTGATCCCGGGAGGACAGATACGCAGTATTTT
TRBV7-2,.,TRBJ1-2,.,CASSLGTGSKDGYTF,TGTGCCAGCAGCTTAGGCACAGGGAGTAAGGATGGCTACACCTTC
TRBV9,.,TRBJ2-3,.,CASSARHSTTDTQYF,TGTGCCAGCAGCGCCCGTCATTCCACCACAGATACGCAGTATTTT
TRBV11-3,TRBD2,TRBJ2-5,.,CASSSGRTSGDQETQYF,TGTGCCAGCAGCTCGGGGAGGACTAGCGGGGATCAAGAGACCCAGTACTTC
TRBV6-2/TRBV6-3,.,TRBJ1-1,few,CASSFHRAANTEAFF,TGTGCCAGCAGTTTTCACAGGGCGGCGAACACTGAAGCTTTCTTT
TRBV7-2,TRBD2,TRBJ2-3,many,CASRPSPLSGRAEGSTDTQYF,TGTGCCAGCAGACCGTCCCCCCTTAGCGGGAGGGCCGAAGGGAGCACAGATACGCAGTATTTT
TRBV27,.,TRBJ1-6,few,CASSLMGASPLHF,TGTGCCAGCAGCCTCATGGGTGCTTCACCCCTCCACTTT
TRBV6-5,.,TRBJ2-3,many,CASSYSRVTDTQYF,TGTGCCAGCAGCTACTCCAGGGTCACAGATACGCAGTATTTT
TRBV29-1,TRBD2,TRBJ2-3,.,CSVRGADTQYF,TGCAGCGTGCGGGGGGCAGATACGCAGTATTTT
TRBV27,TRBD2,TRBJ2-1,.,CASAPAGLGNEQFF,TGTGCCAGCGCCCCAGCGGGGCTAGGCAATGAGCAGTTCTTC
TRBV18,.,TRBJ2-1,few,CASSPWQEGNEQFF,TGTGCCAGCTCACCCTGGCAGGAGGGAAATGAGCAGTTCTTC
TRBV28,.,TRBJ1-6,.,CASSPLSDNSPLHF,TGTGCCAGCAGCCCCCTATCGGACAATTCACCCCTCCACTTT
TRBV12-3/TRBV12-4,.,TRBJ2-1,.,CASSFPRDFSSYNEQFF,TGTGCCAGCAGTTTCCCCCGGGACTTCAGCTCCTACAATGAGCAGTTCTTC
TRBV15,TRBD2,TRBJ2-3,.,CATNGREGVRTDTQYF,TGTGCCACCAACGGGCGGGAGGGGGTCCGGACAGATACGCAGTATTTT
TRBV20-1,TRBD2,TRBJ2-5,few,CSAKRGGPKTQYF,TGCAGTGCTAAACGGGGGGGCCCGAAGACCCAGTACTTC
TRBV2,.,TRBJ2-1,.,CASSRGSRNEQFF,TGTGCCAGCAGTAGGGGGAGCCGGAATGAGCAGTTCTTC
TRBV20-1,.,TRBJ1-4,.,CSARDLWGGEIEKLFF,TGCAGTGCTAGAGATCTGTGGGGGGGAGAGATTGAAAAACTGTTTTTT
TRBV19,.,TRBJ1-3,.,CASSIWAGFTGNTIYF,TGTGCCAGTAGTATATGGGCAGGATTCACTGGAAACACCATATATTTT
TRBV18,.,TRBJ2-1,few,CASSRSAEYNEQFF,TGTGCCAGCTCACGAAGCGCGGAGTACAATGAGCAGTTCTTC
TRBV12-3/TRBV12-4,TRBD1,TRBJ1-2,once,CASSLAHRGQSGYTF,TGTGCCAGCAGTTTAGCCCACAGGGGGCAGAGTGGCTACACCTTC
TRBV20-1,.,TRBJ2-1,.,CSASWRGSNEQFF,TGCAGTGCCTCGTGGAGGGGGAGCAATGAGCAGTTCTTC
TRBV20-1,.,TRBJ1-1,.,CSALKGETGNTEAFF,TGCAGTGCCCTGAAAGGGGAAACAGGTAACACTGAAGCTTTCTTT